The next 2 T cell receptor beta chains were all read from a single sample in a study of blood T cell repertoires in COVID-19. Data came from immunoSEQ multiplex PCR; TCRdb stores just in-frame clones and leaves some out. The sample includes about 110,000 clones, less than 85% of them seen just once. Sequencing was done on a sample of peripheral blood. The receptors were sampled from a woman of 80 years or more with acute or convalescent COVID-19.

V usage is TRBV10-2 and J usage is TRBJ1-1; 9 bases line up with TRBD1. Germline V lookup: CDR1 WSHSY, CDR2 SAAADI. V gave up 4 bases and J gave up 6 bases; unmatched junction bases: 9. The CDR3 sequence is 15 residues long. CDR3 sequence reads: CASSVQGQGGAEAFF. In nucleotides, the CDR3 is TGCGCCAGCAGTGTTCAGGGACAGGGAGGGGCTGAAGCTTTCTTT.

The V call is TRBV5-4, the J call TRBJ2-7; 8 bases match TRBD1. The CDR3 spans 14 residues. The V gene's germline CDR1 is SGHNT and CDR2 YYREEE (reference sequence). V was clipped by 4 bases and J by 7 bases; unmatched bases: 10. The CDR3 reads CASSLRQGAREQYF. The CDR3 DNA reads TGTGCCAGCAGCCTACGCCAGGGGGCGAGGGAGCAGTACTTC. Based on the CDR3 plus reference TRBV5-4 and TRBJ2-7, the full variable domain is ETGVTQSPTHLIKTRGQQVTLRCSSQSGHNTVSWYQQALGQGPQFIFQYYREEENGRGNFPPRFSGLQFPNYSSELNVNALELDDSALYLCASSLRQGAREQYFGPGTRLTVT.